This T cell receptor beta chain was observed in a study of T cell responses to AZD1222 COVID-19 vaccine listed by TCRdb under 2021. General notes on the study: AZD1222 recipients given second doses at about 4 weeks or at about 12 weeks were pooled, since spike-specific TCR depth and breadth were not found to differ between the two schedules. TCR sequencing was performed for some 250 trial participants, of whom around 200 were given two doses of AZD1222 and approximately 25 were given two doses of MenACWY control vaccine. Trial participants were enrolled into age subgroups of 18-55, 56-69 and 70-plus years, which contained 148, 28 and 57 TCR-sequenced participants, respectively.

The V and J ends are trimmed by 0 bases and 2 bases, leaving 11 bases between them. Via the germline V gene (reference sequence), CDR1 is LNHNV and CDR2 YYDKDF. Counted from cysteine to phenylalanine, this CDR3 has 16 amino acids. The retained sequence is limited to the CDR3, 48 bases, with the frame set at the first base. Summary of the overall study and its limitations: Vaccine-associated CD4 TCRs spanned the whole spike protein, with dominant responses in regions 160-218 and 743-854. Conclusions about previously exposed vaccinees are limited because only a handful of AZD1222 recipients were SARS-CoV-2 seropositive at baseline. Because no samples from the day 14 peak response were available, repertoires could be characterized only after the peak T cell response. The 56-69-year group was small, and its depth increase did not reach significance, likely because of low power. Participants were mostly white British, with more females than males. The authors suggested clonal diversity may have been underestimated. Epitopes outside the regions mutated in the B.1.351 and B.1.1.7 variants were reportedly recognized by nearly half of the unique spike-specific TCRs. After two AZD1222 doses, both the breadth and the depth of spike-specific TCRs were significantly higher than at day 0 and than in MenACWY recipients.

The CDR3 regions of human TCRbeta chains were subjected to immunosequencing. From the authors' description of their analysis: TCRs in the repertoires were compared against a reference library of SARS-CoV-2-specific TCRs that had been generated with the MIRA antigen-specificity platform. Breadth meant the fraction of unique TCRs that were SARS-CoV-2-associated, whereas depth meant the fraction of total T cells that were SARS-CoV-2-associated. Using the MIRA data, each spike-specific TCR was assigned both to the spike region to which the TCR was reactive and to a CD4 or CD8 class. Log10-transformed breadth and depth values were compared by one-way ANOVA with Sidak's multiple comparisons tests. The immuneACCESS repertoire file appears here via TCRdb, limited to in-frame rearrangements. These files lack a portion of the clones; in checked studies, under half of the deficit traces to unresolved V genes, and the cause of the others is not known. V, J and clone size are taken as reported in that table, and D and trimming were inferred from the DNA itself. The sample has around 120,000 clones on record, roughly 93% of them singletons. The ten largest make up about 3% of the sample.

For this clone: What antigen it recognizes has not been identified. No qualities accompany the bases; no much larger clone lies one base away.

Reading the label with the study, this specimen's time point is: baseline before first vaccination. Vaccinee samples came from UK trials COV001 and COV002, including a single-blind randomized controlled phase 2/3 trial of AZD1222 (ChAdOx1 nCoV-19) in healthy adults. For TCRbeta chain sequencing, PBMC samples were collected from trial participants at day 0 and at day 28 after the second dose. Here the chain combines TRBV15 and TRBJ1-5; the D gene is not confidently resolved. This specimen consisted of peripheral blood, obtained on day 0 of AZD1222 vaccination. The sequence was collected from an adult in good health. CDR3 protein: CATSREAGPGNQPQHF. The nucleotide sequence reads as follows: TGTGCCACCAGCAGAGAGGCAGGTCCGGGCAATCAGCCCCAGCATTTT. With the portions outside the CDR3 filled from the reference TRBV15 and TRBJ1-5 genes, the complete variable region becomes DAMVIQNPRYQVTQFGKPVTLSCSQTLNHNVMYWYQQKSSQAPKLLFHYYDKDFNNEADTPDNFQSRRPNTSFCFLDIRSPGLGDTAMYLCATSREAGPGNQPQHFGDGTRLSIL.